This entry features one TCR beta chain sequence. Distinct nucleotide sequences in the sample also encode this CDR3. Participant age was about 18 to 95 years, and participants resided in roughly 25 US areas. In the original processing: Scientists estimated how many nucleated cells there were by amplifying reference gene primers. The method was immunoSEQ multiplex PCR; TCRdb's version includes in-frame clones alone and lacks a portion of them. The DNA was the basis for D and trimming; V, J and clone size are from that table. The table records about 390,000 clones, about 83% of them present only once. The data were obtained in a study of blood T cell repertoires in COVID-19. About the study: T cells, B-cell-depleted T cells, or PBMCs supplied cDNA or gDNA.

This CDR3 is built from 14 residues. CDR1 and CDR2 (germline): SGHRS, YFSETQ. Trimming cost V 1 base and J 0 bases, with 8 bases left between them. The chain combines TRBV5-1 with TRBJ2-7; no definite D call. The material sequenced was PBMCs or T cells enriched from blood (not recorded which). The source is a woman aged 50 to 60 who had recovered from COVID-19. CDR3 in amino acids: CASSLSGGSYEQYF. Written as DNA, the CDR3 is TGCGCCAGCAGCTTGTCCGGCGGCTCCTACGAGCAGTACTTC.